A single T cell receptor beta chain is shown here with its context. Produced via immunoSEQ multiplex PCR; TCRdb's table is partial and in-frame only. The data hold 100,000 to 150,000 clones, with roughly 89% observed a single time. The data originate from a study of cytomegalovirus exposure and HLA in healthy donors. The length of the CDR3 is 15 residues. J gave up 7 bases and V 1 base, and 5 bases lay outside the gene matches. Per germline, CDR1 SEHNR and CDR2 FQNEAQ (reference sequence). The TCR was taken from a young woman in good health and CMV-seronegative. The J gene is TRBJ2-1, the V gene TRBV7-9; 9 positions match TRBD2. Sequencing used PBMCs. The CDR3 here is CASSLGAGGPNEQFF. The CDR3 DNA sequence: TGTGCCAGCAGCTTAGGCGCGGGGGGGCCAAATGAGCAGTTCTTC.